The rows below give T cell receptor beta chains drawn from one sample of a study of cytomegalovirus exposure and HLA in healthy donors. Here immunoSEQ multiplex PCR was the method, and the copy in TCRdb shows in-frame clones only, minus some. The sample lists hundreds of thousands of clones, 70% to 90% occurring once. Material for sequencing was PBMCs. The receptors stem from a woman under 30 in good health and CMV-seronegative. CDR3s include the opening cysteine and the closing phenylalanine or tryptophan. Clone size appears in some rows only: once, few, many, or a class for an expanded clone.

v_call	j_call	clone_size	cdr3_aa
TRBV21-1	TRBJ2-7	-	CASNPQGGDEQYF
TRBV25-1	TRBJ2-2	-	CASSEWSMRGTNTGELFF
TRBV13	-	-	CASSRDRKSYEQYF
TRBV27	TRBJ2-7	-	CASSPRDRPTGEQYF
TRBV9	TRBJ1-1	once	CASSVAPGYTEAFF
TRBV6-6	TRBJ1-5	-	CASSDRGSNQPQHF
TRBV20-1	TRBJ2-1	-	CSAPGSNEQFF
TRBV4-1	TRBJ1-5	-	CASSLRTGLQPQHF
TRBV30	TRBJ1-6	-	CAWTLTGYAYSPLHF
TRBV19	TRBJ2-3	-	CASTFGLRADTQYF
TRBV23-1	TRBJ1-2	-	CASPMGQGKESYGYTF
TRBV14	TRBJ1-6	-	CASSQDLTGRGSPLHF
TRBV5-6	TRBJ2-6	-	CASSYITGPGANVLTF
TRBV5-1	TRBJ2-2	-	CASSLEWDSGELFF
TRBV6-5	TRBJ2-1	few	CASGTRGEQFF
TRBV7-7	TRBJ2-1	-	CASSLGTRNEQFF
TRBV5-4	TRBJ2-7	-	CASSFDRREQYF
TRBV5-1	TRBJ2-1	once	CASSSGLAGGYNEQFF
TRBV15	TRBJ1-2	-	CATSAPGQGGYGYTF
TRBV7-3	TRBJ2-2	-	CASSPVESGELFF
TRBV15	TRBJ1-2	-	CATSSPNRGSRYGYTF
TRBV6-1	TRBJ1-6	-	CASSEDGTGYNSPLHF
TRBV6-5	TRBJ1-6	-	CASRTTGTDNSPLHF
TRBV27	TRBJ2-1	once	CASTRGGAYNEQFF
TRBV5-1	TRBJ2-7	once	CASSLGEAVTRSYEQYF
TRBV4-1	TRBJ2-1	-	CASSQVRGNNEQFF
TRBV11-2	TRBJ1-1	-	CASSLDRGDRGLKAFF
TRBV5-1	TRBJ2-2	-	CASSPNYPGELFF
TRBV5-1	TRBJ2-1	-	CASRMEPGGNEQFF
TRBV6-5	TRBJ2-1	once	CASSYTTLADNEQFF
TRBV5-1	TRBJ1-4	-	CASSYDRGGEKLFF
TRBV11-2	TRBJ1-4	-	CASSVGRGAEKLFF
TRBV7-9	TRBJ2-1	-	CSSSTTSGGANEQFF
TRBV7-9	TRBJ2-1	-	CSSSLAYDEQFF
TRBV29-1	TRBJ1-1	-	CSVDRMNTEAFF
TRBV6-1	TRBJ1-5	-	CATLQENGNQPQHF
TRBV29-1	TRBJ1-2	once	CSVEADSAYGYTF
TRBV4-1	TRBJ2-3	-	CASSQPGVSDTQYF
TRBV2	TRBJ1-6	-	CASKSDGDSPLHF
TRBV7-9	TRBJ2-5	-	CASIQVRRHAEETQYF
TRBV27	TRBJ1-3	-	CASSLFGHPGQGDTIYF
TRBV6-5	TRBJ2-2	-	CASREGQGPGELFF
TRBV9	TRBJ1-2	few	CASSVVQGWLSF
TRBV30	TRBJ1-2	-	CAWSPGPASIYGYTF
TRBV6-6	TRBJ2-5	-	CASRSGGIRETQYF
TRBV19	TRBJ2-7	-	CASSGQGAIYEQYF
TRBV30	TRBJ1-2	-	CAWTPTGYGGYTF
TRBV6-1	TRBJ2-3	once	CATDRGLTDTQYF
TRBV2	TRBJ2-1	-	CASSPLAYNEQFF
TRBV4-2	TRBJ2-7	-	CASSQTSSYEQYF
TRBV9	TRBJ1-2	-	CASSSTGSPNYGYTF
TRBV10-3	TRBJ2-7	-	CAILQGSAGYEQYF
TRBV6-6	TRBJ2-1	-	CASDQGPNHNEQFF
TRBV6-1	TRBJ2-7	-	CASSEPIVPGYEQYF
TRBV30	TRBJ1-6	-	CAWTLGTGYNSPLHF